Listed here are 32 T cell receptor beta chains from one sample, sequenced in a study of blood T cell repertoires in COVID-19. Libraries were prepared by immunoSEQ multiplex PCR; TCRdb keeps only in-frame clonotypes and omits some of them. Of 150,000 to 200,000 clones listed, approximately 86% were seen once; the top ten hold 5.5% to 7%. Sample: peripheral blood. Source of these receptors: a man in his forties or fifties with active or convalescent COVID-19.

V gene TRBV5-6 combines with J gene TRBJ2-3; TRBD2 matches 7 bases. After removal of 4 bases from V and 8 bases from J, the junction contained 16 bases not matched to a gene. The CDR3 length is 16 residues. Germline assignment: CDR1 SGHDT and CDR2 YYEEEE. The CDR3 DNA follows: TGTGCCAGCAGCCCCCCCGGACTAGAGAGATTTGGTACGCAGTATTTT. Translating it yields CASSPPGLERFGTQYF.

The V gene is TRBV10-3, the J gene TRBJ2-1; D not certain. Trimming took off 7 bases at V and 4 bases at J, with 11 bases between the two ends. Per germline, CDR1 ENHRY and CDR2 SYGVKD. This CDR3 spans 13 amino acids. In DNA form, the CDR3 reads TGTGCCATCACTGAATCGGGTTACAATGAGCAGTTCTTC. This codes for CAITESGYNEQFF.

The rearrangement uses TRBV27 and TRBJ1-2; perhaps TRBD1 as D (5 bases). V dropped 3 bases and J dropped 3 bases, with 20 bases sitting between them. The CDR3 length is 17 residues. Germline loops: CDR1 MNHEY, CDR2 SMNVEV (reference sequence). The CDR3 spells CASSFLRGVVPDYGYTF. The CDR3 DNA reads as TGTGCCAGCAGTTTCCTAAGGGGCGTAGTGCCGGACTATGGCTACACCTTC.

V gene TRBV12-3 or TRBV12-4 combines with J gene TRBJ2-3, with D hard to call. The V gene lost 3 bases and the J gene lost 5 bases, with 6 bases spanning the gap. CDR3 size: 12 residues. CDR3 nucleotides: TGTGCCAGCAGTTTGGTCGGAGATACGCAGTATTTT. This codes for CASSLVGDTQYF.

The V and J genes are TRBV13 and TRBJ2-5; TRBD2 matches at 8 bases. The CDR3 consists of 13 residues. CDR1 and CDR2 from the germline V gene are PRHDT and FYEKMQ (reference sequence). V trimming: 2 bases; J trimming: 5 bases; junction bases outside the gene matches: 1. In DNA form, the CDR3 reads TGTGCCAGCAGCTTAAGACTAGCGGAGACCCAGTACTTC. This codes for CASSLRLAETQYF.

The rearrangement links TRBV18 to TRBJ1-5; D is possibly TRBD1 (5 bases). In germline, CDR1 is KGHSH, CDR2 LQKENI. The CDR3 spans 17 residues. With 0 bases removed from V and 0 bases from J, the gap between germline ends came to 12 bases. Written as DNA, the CDR3 is TGTGCCAGCTCACCACCGGAAAACAGGTATAGCAATCAGCCCCAGCATTTT. Encoded protein: CASSPPENRYSNQPQHF.

The chain employs TRBV18 and TRBJ2-3; 7 nucleotides line up with TRBD1. V lost 3 bases, J lost 0 bases, and 3 bases stayed unmatched. Per germline, CDR1 KGHSH and CDR2 LQKENI. CDR3 length equals 15 residues. For the CDR3, the DNA is TGTGCCAGCTCACCTCGACAGGGTAGCACAGATACGCAGTATTTT. This encodes CASSPRQGSTDTQYF.

The chain carries TRBV4-3 and TRBJ2-7; 10 positions match TRBD2. The CDR3 runs to 16 residues. The trim removed 0 bases at V and 4 bases at J, leaving 6 bases unmatched. Germline V gene sequence: CDR1 LGHNA, CDR2 YSLEER. The DNA of the CDR3 is TGCGCCAGCAGCCAAGATGTAAGCGGGAGGGTGTACGAGCAGTACTTC. Protein product: CASSQDVSGRVYEQYF.

The chain recombines TRBV19 with TRBJ1-2; TRBD1 aligns across 8 bases. Trimming took 2 bases from V and 4 from J; bases not matched to a gene: 6. The CDR3 sequence is 15 residues long. Germline V CDR1 and CDR2: LNHDA, SQIVND (reference sequence). This CDR3 reads CASSISGQGSYGYTF. As DNA, the CDR3 is TGTGCCAGTAGTATATCCGGACAGGGCAGCTATGGCTACACCTTC.

Only one count was recorded for this clone. This sequence joins TRBV7-8 and TRBJ1-5; TRBD1 is a possible D gene (5 bases). Germline-derived CDR1 and CDR2 are SGHVS and FQNEAQ. The CDR3 consists of 18 residues. The V end was cut by 5 bases, the J end by 0 bases, with 20 bases between. CDR3 nucleotides: TGTGCCAGCAGCACGAACGGGGGGTCCCTCTATAGCAATCAGCCCCAGCATTTT. It codes for CASSTNGGSLYSNQPQHF.

This sequence joins TRBV7-8 and TRBJ2-7, with TRBD2 as a possible D gene (5 bases). The CDR3 runs 15 residues. V lost 5 bases and J 3 bases, leaving 17 bases between the germline ends. CDR1 is SGHVS, CDR2 FQNEAQ, per germline. In nucleotides, the CDR3 is TGTGCCAGCAGCCCCGGTGGCGGGTACAACTACGAGCAGTACTTC. It encodes CASSPGGGYNYEQYF.

The chain has TRBV18 and TRBJ1-1, with unresolved D. The CDR3 has 13 amino acids. Germline V lookup: CDR1 KGHSH, CDR2 LQKENI. Trimming pared 3 bases from V and 3 bases from J, leaving 8 bases between. CDR3 bases: TGTGCCAGCTCACCGGCAGCGGACACTGAAGCTTTCTTT. It is translated as CASSPAADTEAFF.

The genes are TRBV5-6 and TRBJ2-5, with a possible D match to TRBD1 (6 bases). Germline V gene lookup returns CDR1 SGHDT and CDR2 YYEEEE. Trimming pared 1 base from V and 2 bases from J, leaving 9 bases between. The CDR3 spans 14 residues. CDR3 in amino acids: CASSLQQGQETQYF. The CDR3 DNA is TGTGCCAGCAGCTTGCAACAGGGACAAGAGACCCAGTACTTC.

V and J are TRBV6-2 or TRBV6-3 and TRBJ1-1; D remains unclear. The V gene's germline CDR1 is MNHEY and CDR2 SVGEGT. The CDR3 covers 15 residues. Trimming pared 4 bases from V and 5 bases from J, leaving 17 bases between. CDR3 protein: CASSSHDGRVTEAFF. In DNA form, the CDR3 reads TGTGCCAGCAGTTCCCATGACGGGAGGGTTACTGAAGCTTTCTTT.

The J gene is TRBJ2-3, the V gene TRBV4-1; TRBD2 matches at 7 bases. J was trimmed by 0 bases and V by 4 bases; bases with no gene match: 7. The germline V gene encodes CDR1 MGHRA and CDR2 YSYEKL. CDR3 size: 16 residues. CDR3 amino acids: CASSLTAGFSTDTQYF. The CDR3 DNA follows: TGCGCCAGCAGCCTTACAGCGGGATTTAGCACAGATACGCAGTATTTT.

V and J are TRBV27 and TRBJ1-2; D might be TRBD1 (6 bases). The germline V and J ends were trimmed by 3 bases and 8 bases, with 34 bases remaining between them. Germline-derived CDR1 and CDR2 are MNHEY and SMNVEV (reference sequence). This CDR3 has 20 residues. CDR3 in DNA: TGTGCCAGCAGTTTTTTTCGTCGCACGGACAGCCAGATGAGAAGGGGCGGCTACACCTTC. Its protein product is CASSFFRRTDSQMRRGGYTF.

The sample holds one count of this clone. V and J are TRBV7-3 and TRBJ1-1; no clear D gene. This CDR3 contains 14 residues. V was trimmed by 2 bases and J by 2 bases, leaving 9 bases between them. Germline assignment: CDR1 SGHTA and CDR2 FQGTGA. CDR3 DNA sequence: TGTGCCAGCAGCTTAGGAGGCGGAAACACTGAAGCTTTCTTT. This encodes CASSLGGGNTEAFF.

In its sample, this clone was seen once. The chain combines TRBV15 with TRBJ2-7, with TRBD2 matching over 8 bases. Germline assignment: CDR1 LNHNV and CDR2 YYDKDF (reference sequence). V lost 9 bases to trimming and J lost 0 bases; unmatched junction nucleotides: 7. This CDR3 contains 14 residues. The CDR3 reads CATKYSGVSYEQYF. CDR3 in DNA: TGTGCCACTAAATATAGCGGGGTCTCCTACGAGCAGTACTTC.

The CDR3 loop is CASSLLSQGDGYTF. The CDR3, as DNA: TGCGCCAGCAGCTTGTTATCCCAGGGGGATGGCTACACCTTC. The chain recombines TRBV5-1 with TRBJ1-2, with 7 bases matching TRBD1. The CDR3 has 14 amino acids. Germline V lookup: CDR1 SGHRS, CDR2 YFSETQ. Trimming cost V 1 base and J 6 bases; bases outside gene matches: 6.

The chain is built from TRBV19 and TRBJ2-3; 12 bases line up with TRBD2. The length of the CDR3 is 15 residues. The junction had 7 bases not matched to a gene; V was cut back by 6 bases and J by 6 bases. Germline lookup yields CDR1 LNHDA and CDR2 SQIVND (reference sequence). CDR3 loop: CASSPGLAGLDTQYF. The CDR3 DNA sequence: TGTGCCAGTAGCCCCGGACTAGCGGGGTTGGATACGCAGTATTTT.

A note on this clone: One end of the junction does not line up with germline, which may come from a read error. V gene TRBV7-6 combines with J gene TRBJ2-5; 7 nucleotides align to TRBD2. The CDR3 is 13 residues long. The germline CDR1 and CDR2 sequences are SGHVS and FNYEAQ. CDR3 nucleotide sequence: TGTGCCAGCAGCCTAGCGGCTCAAGAGACCCAGTACTTC. It yields the protein CASSLAAQETQYF.

Only one count was recorded for this clone. V and J are TRBV19 and TRBJ2-1; no clear D. The CDR3 consists of 12 residues. V was trimmed by 5 bases and J by 8 bases, leaving 10 bases between them. Germline-derived CDR1 and CDR2 are LNHDA and SQIVND (reference sequence). The CDR3 loop reads CASSFLVDEQFF. CDR3 DNA sequence: TGTGCCAGTAGTTTCCTAGTCGATGAGCAGTTCTTC.

The chain has TRBV5-1 and TRBJ1-6; 8 bases align to TRBD1. Germline loops: CDR1 SGHRS, CDR2 YFSETQ. The length of the CDR3 is 14 residues. Trimming cost V 4 bases and J 7 bases; bases outside gene matches: 4. The CDR3 region has the DNA TGCGCCAGCAGCGGGGGACAGGACAATTCACCCCTCCACTTT. Amino acids: CASSGGQDNSPLHF.

This clone was seen a few times. The chain employs TRBV15 and TRBJ2-5; 12 nucleotides agree with TRBD2. V trimming: 1 base; J trimming: 5 bases; junction bases outside the gene matches: 2. The CDR3 sequence is 15 residues long. Per germline, CDR1 LNHNV and CDR2 YYDKDF (reference sequence). CDR3 sequence (DNA): TGTGCCACCAGCAGAGGGGGGACTAGCGGGGAGACCCAGTACTTC. Its translation: CATSRGGTSGETQYF.

The chain has TRBV6-2 or TRBV6-3 and TRBJ2-3; D is perhaps TRBD1 (5 bases). The germline gives CDR1 MNHEY, CDR2 SVGEGT. Trimming left V 2 bases short and J 8 bases short, with 17 bases between. This CDR3 spans 15 amino acids. CDR3 in amino acids: CASSYAAGHRGTQYF. The CDR3 nucleotides read TGTGCCAGCAGTTACGCGGCAGGGCATAGGGGTACGCAGTATTTT.

The genes are TRBV4-3 and TRBJ1-5; D may be TRBD1 (5 bases). V was shortened by 0 bases and J by 6 bases, with 12 bases between the two germline ends. Germline V lookup: CDR1 LGHNA, CDR2 YSLEER. The CDR3 runs to 15 residues. CDR3 nucleotides: TGCGCCAGCAGCCAAGATTCAGGGATAGGTCAGCCCCAGCATTTT. Residues: CASSQDSGIGQPQHF.

The chain employs TRBV27 and TRBJ1-2; TRBD1 agrees at 11 bases. The CDR3 covers 15 residues. The germline CDR1 and CDR2 sequences are MNHEY and SMNVEV (reference sequence). Losses at the gene ends were 3 bases for V and 6 bases for J; bases not matched to a gene: 6. CDR3 coding DNA: TGTGCCAGCAGTTTCGGGACAGGGGGATCGGATGGCTACACCTTC. Translating it yields CASSFGTGGSDGYTF.

This clone has just one count. The chain uses TRBV6-2 or TRBV6-3 and TRBJ1-5; D call uncertain. The CDR3 sequence is 13 residues long. CDR1 is MNHEY and CDR2 is SVGEGT in the germline V gene. V lost 5 bases, J lost 5 bases, and 10 bases lay in between. CDR3 amino acids: CASSPQAYQPQHF. CDR3 in DNA: TGTGCCAGCAGTCCCCAGGCTTATCAGCCCCAGCATTTT.

The chain recombines TRBV5-8 with TRBJ2-5, with D tentatively TRBD1 (5 bases). The CDR3 runs to 13 residues. V dropped 4 bases and J dropped 2 bases, with 9 bases sitting between them. Per germline, CDR1 SGHTS and CDR2 YDEGEE. The CDR3 here is CASSLRQQETQYF. DNA of the CDR3: TGTGCCAGCAGCCTTAGACAGCAAGAGACCCAGTACTTC.

This clone was seen a few times. J is TRBJ1-4 and V is TRBV9; TRBD1 aligns across 7 bases. CDR3 length equals 14 residues. The ends lost 3 bases at V and 5 bases at J; junction bases unmatched: 4. CDR1 is SGDLS, CDR2 YYNGEE, per germline. The CDR3: CASSAGTENEKLFF. The DNA of the CDR3 is TGTGCCAGCAGCGCCGGGACAGAAAATGAAAAACTGTTTTTT.

The V gene is TRBV18, the J gene TRBJ1-3; no clear D. Germline V gives CDR1 KGHSH, CDR2 LQKENI. Trimming shortened V by 2 bases and J by 4 bases, and 18 bases separated the two germline ends. The CDR3 spans 17 residues. This chain's CDR3 is CASSPLTGKTSGNTIYF. DNA for the CDR3: TGTGCCAGCTCACCATTAACGGGAAAAACTTCCGGAAACACCATATATTTT. Complete variable domain (other parts from reference TRBV18 and TRBJ1-3): NAGVMQNPRHLVRRRGQEARLRCSPMKGHSHVYWYRQLPEEGLKFMVYLQKENIIDESGMPKERFSAEFPKEGPSILRIQQVVRGDSAAYFCASSPLTGKTSGNTIYFGEGSWLTVV.

This clone was seen a handful of times. The CDR3 reads CASSLGLGETQYF. The CDR3 region has the DNA TGCGCCAGCAGCCTCGGACTAGGTGAGACCCAGTACTTC. J is TRBJ2-5 and V is TRBV4-3; 7 nucleotides agree with TRBD2. After removal of 4 bases from V and 5 bases from J, the junction contained 4 bases not matched to a gene. CDR1 and CDR2 from the germline V gene are LGHNA and YSLEER. The CDR3 runs 13 residues.